Listed below are T cell receptor beta chains from one sample, sequenced in a study of response to subunit inactivated influenza vaccine. TCRdb independently ran MiXCR on the RT-PCR reads; one entry per CDR3 protein. The sample has about 570,000 distinct CDR3 sequences, 11% seen once; the top ten hold approximately 10%. These sequences were also reported in another study, on T cells expressing NK-cell markers.

This material consisted of PBMCs from blood, taken on the day of vaccination. The source is a man aged 45-65 years who received an inactivated influenza vaccine. CDR3s include the opening cysteine and the closing phenylalanine or tryptophan. D genes are given only for firm matches. Part of the rows lack a size; the others show once, few, many or a class for expanded clones.

len	d_gene	v_gene	j_gene	abundance	CDR3aa	CDR3nt
16	TRBD2	TRBV12-3/TRBV12-4	TRBJ2-2	few	CASSPRTPAGGGELFF	TGTGCCAGCAGTCCAAGGACGCCCGCGGGGGGCGGGGAGCTGTTTTTT
16	.	TRBV11-2	TRBJ1-2	few	CASSLFRGRSVSGYTF	TGTGCCAGCAGCTTGTTTCGAGGCCGGTCCGTAAGTGGCTACACCTTC
13	.	TRBV6-5	TRBJ1-4	.	CASSFTIREKLFF	TGTGCCAGCAGTTTCACTATCCGAGAAAAACTGTTTTTT
12	.	TRBV29-1	TRBJ2-7	.	CSVEAETYEQYF	TGCAGCGTTGAGGCGGAGACCTACGAGCAGTACTTC
15	TRBD2	TRBV20-1	TRBJ2-3	.	CSANSASGKTDTQYF	TGCAGTGCTAATTCGGCTAGCGGGAAAACAGATACGCAGTATTTT
15	TRBD1	TRBV10-3	TRBJ2-5	few	CAISESKTQGQTQYF	TGTGCCATCAGTGAGTCAAAGACACAGGGGCAGACCCAGTACTTC
15	.	TRBV5-1	TRBJ1-1	few	CASSPGTIAVLEAFF	TGCGCCAGCAGCCCGGGGACAATAGCGGTACTTGAAGCTTTCTTT
13	TRBD2	TRBV29-1	TRBJ2-7	few	CSVGLAETYEQYF	TGCAGCGTGGGACTAGCGGAAACCTACGAGCAGTACTTC
11	TRBD2	TRBV20-1	TRBJ2-7	.	CSMRGTYEQYF	TGCAGTATGCGGGGGACCTACGAGCAGTACTTC
13	.	TRBV12-3/TRBV12-4	TRBJ1-5	few	CASSFDWNQPQHF	TGTGCCAGCAGTTTTGATTGGAATCAGCCCCAGCATTTT
13	TRBD2	TRBV20-1	TRBJ2-3	few	CSATSGGAFREYF	TGCAGTGCTACTAGCGGGGGCGCATTTAGGGAATATTTT
12	TRBD1	TRBV10-3	TRBJ1-1	.	CAISTGAAEAFF	TGTGCCATTTCTACAGGGGCGGCTGAAGCTTTCTTT
13	.	TRBV30	TRBJ1-1	.	CAWSRGQNTEAFF	TGTGCCTGGAGTAGAGGACAGAACACTGAAGCTTTCTTT
17	TRBD2	TRBV2	TRBJ2-1	.	CASSISPAGRLYNEQFF	TGTGCCAGCAGTATTTCTCCAGCGGGGAGGCTCTACAATGAGCAGTTCTTC
16	.	TRBV28	TRBJ2-6	.	CASSLRLTAGANVLTF	TGTGCCAGCAGTCTGCGTCTGACTGCTGGGGCCAACGTCCTGACTTTC
19	TRBD2	TRBV10-3	TRBJ2-1	.	CAISDTGTSGRYPYNEQFF	TGTGCCATCAGTGATACCGGGACTAGCGGGAGGTATCCCTACAATGAGCAGTTCTTC
14	TRBD1	TRBV5-1	TRBJ1-1	many	CASSKGQMNTEAFF	TGCGCCAGCAGCAAGGGACAGATGAACACTGAAGCTTTCTTT
17	TRBD1	TRBV4-2	TRBJ2-3	.	CASSQEARGRVTDTQYF	TGTGCCAGCAGCCAAGAAGCAAGGGGGCGAGTCACAGATACGCAGTATTTT
17	TRBD2	TRBV28	TRBJ2-1	.	CASSPGEGKSSYNEQFF	TGTGCCAGCAGTCCTGGGGAGGGAAAAAGCTCCTACAATGAGCAGTTCTTC
18	TRBD2	TRBV20-1	TRBJ2-1	few	CSARLASGHRSSYNEQFF	TGCAGTGCTAGATTGGCTAGCGGGCACCGGAGCTCCTACAATGAGCAGTTCTTC
15	.	TRBV19	TRBJ1-5	many	CASSGVTGRNQPQHF	TGTGCCAGTAGTGGGGTCACGGGGCGTAATCAGCCCCAGCATTTT
15	TRBD2	TRBV7-7	TRBJ2-1	few	CASSLGTSGTGEQFF	TGTGCCAGCAGCTTAGGGACTAGCGGGACGGGTGAGCAGTTCTTC
15	.	TRBV4-2	TRBJ1-2	.	CASSQDAGVNYGYTF	TGTGCCAGCAGCCAAGATGCAGGGGTTAACTATGGCTACACCTTC
17	TRBD1	TRBV5-1	TRBJ2-2	few	CASSLVGQGISTGELFF	TGCGCCAGCAGCTTGGTGGGACAGGGAATCTCCACCGGGGAGCTGTTTTTT
15	.	TRBV12-3/TRBV12-4	TRBJ2-5	few	CASSLALNSQETQYF	TGTGCCAGCAGTTTAGCGCTCAACAGCCAAGAGACCCAGTACTTC
20	.	TRBV6-2/TRBV6-3	TRBJ2-5	few	CASSHWSSRTRTAFQETQYF	TGTGCCAGCAGCCACTGGTCGTCGCGAACCCGGACAGCGTTCCAAGAGACCCAGTACTTC
13	.	TRBV5-6	TRBJ1-1	.	CASTETVSTEAFF	TGTGCCAGCACCGAAACAGTATCCACTGAAGCTTTCTTT
15	.	TRBV4-3	TRBJ2-3	few	CASSLNGVSTDTQYF	TGCGCCAGCAGCTTAAACGGGGTTTCCACAGATACGCAGTATTTT
13	.	TRBV18	TRBJ2-1	few	CASSPPASYEQFF	TGTGCCAGCTCACCACCGGCTAGTTATGAGCAGTTCTTC
13	.	TRBV6-6	TRBJ2-5	few	CASSLLGSETQYF	TGTGCCAGCAGCCTACTCGGGTCTGAGACCCAGTACTTC
14	.	TRBV9	TRBJ2-1	.	CASSADLKLSEQFF	TGTGCCAGCAGCGCTGACCTAAAACTTAGTGAGCAGTTCTTC
13	TRBD2	TRBV6-2/TRBV6-3	TRBJ2-7	.	CASLLGGSYEQYF	TGTGCCAGTCTACTGGGGGGGAGTTACGAGCAGTACTTC
14	.	TRBV2	TRBJ2-1	few	CASIGTETYNEQFF	TGTGCCAGCATCGGGACTGAGACCTACAATGAGCAGTTCTTC
15	TRBD1	TRBV12-3/TRBV12-4	TRBJ1-2	few	CASSLTPRQGYGYTF	TGTGCCAGCAGTTTAACCCCGAGACAGGGGTATGGCTACACCTTC
12	.	TRBV7-9	TRBJ2-1	few	CAIIAQNNEQFF	TGTGCCATTATAGCGCAGAACAATGAGCAGTTCTTC
12	.	TRBV20-1	TRBJ2-7	.	CSARALTYEQYF	TGCAGTGCTAGAGCCCTAACCTACGAGCAGTACTTC
16	TRBD2	TRBV7-7	TRBJ2-1	many	CASSPHSGRALNEQFF	TGTGCCAGCAGCCCACATAGCGGGAGGGCCCTCAATGAGCAGTTCTTC
14	.	TRBV5-1	TRBJ1-4	.	CASSHTGAADKLFF	TGCGCCAGCAGCCATACAGGAGCGGCCGACAAACTGTTTTTT
13	.	TRBV7-9	TRBJ1-5	few	CASSFQLNQPQHF	TGTGCCAGCAGCTTCCAGCTCAATCAGCCCCAGCATTTT